This T cell receptor beta chain was captured in a study of blood T cells in healthy people across ages. The length of the CDR3 is 16 residues. A few counts support this clonotype. A junction boundary mismatches the germline segment, possibly from a read error. Primed by a sample-barcoded 5' primer and a J-beta primer mix, a second PCR proceeded for roughly 7 to 11 cycles. TCRdb processed the 5' RACE reads anew with MiXCR; each CDR3 protein has one entry. The sample gives 800,000 or so distinct CDR3 sequences, about 42% of which show up once; around 18% is in the top ten. The source material was blood. This clonotype was sampled from a man aged 80 or over in good health. The chain uses TRBV12-3 or TRBV12-4 and TRBJ2-5; 9 nucleotides agree with TRBD1. The CDR3 nucleotides are TGTGCCAGCGCCGACTTCGGGACAGGGAGCCAAGGGACCCAGTACTTC. Translation: CASADFGTGSQGTQYF.